This TCR beta chain was profiled in a study of human T cells and chemical hapten exposure (dated by TCRdb to the early 2020s). About the full investigation: For sensitization, 2% DPC in acetone was applied to a roughly 2 cm by roughly 2 cm area of upper inner arm skin. Throughout the approximately 25-week study period, patients were also given weekly therapeutic DPC doses on the scalp. Patient blood was sampled pre-sensitization (week 0) and at 2, 6 and about 24 weeks after DPC sensitization. The libraries were sequenced as a pool, and the TCR yield per sample differed mostly because of small variations in library volumes within the pool. Blood for TCR sequencing was provided by twenty-nine alopecia patients at one to four time points (pre-sensitization, 2, 6 and 24 weeks). Alopecia areata with under or over 50% scalp involvement, alopecia totalis and alopecia universalis were represented in the patient cohort, which was mostly female. Patch testing was done on the upper back using Finn chambers containing 0.01% DPC, and results were scored after 6 days according to International Contact Dermatitis Research Group standards. Peripheral blood TCR repertoire changes were tracked in vivo in alopecia patients during primary and secondary sensitization to the hapten diphenylcyclopropenone (DPC).

Comments on this clonotype: No cognate antigen has been identified for it. Base qualities are not provided; no much larger clone lies one nucleotide away.

The library was generated by RACE. The sequencing machine was a NextSeq 500. During library preparation, unique molecular identifiers were attached to individual cDNA molecules so that TCRs could be counted quantitatively and reproducibly. From each blood RNA sample, both TCR alpha and TCR beta chains were sequenced. The original methods were these. The median number of TCRs per sample was roughly 100,000, ranging from roughly 23,224 to 690,600. The Decombinator software suite was used to annotate V, J and CDR3 in the TCR reads. To make PS versus PT1 abundance plots, every sample was subsampled to the same number of TCRs (28,000). TCRs were defined as expanded if absent before sensitization and observed at least eight times at the 2-week time point. TCRdb's own reprocessing of the public reads used fastp at Q25 and MiXCR and kept productive beta chains. Duplicate CDR3 protein sequences are folded into a single record with the most common DNA and genes. These V and J calls rely on TCRdb rather than the paper's analysis. This sample holds around 190,000 distinct CDR3 sequences; approximately 20% were observed only once. In total, the top ten clones hold less than 7% of the sample.

The full study reports these points: Because all patients had alopecia, a presumed autoimmune disease, the immune response of the patients might differ from that of healthy individuals. No change with DPC sensitization was found in the number of TCRs above 1 in 1000 frequency, and no evidence of global repertoire structure alterations was found. After repeated subsampling, the strength of the expansion versus patch-test correlation and the threshold at which it became significant changed. Expanded TCRs formed significantly more large CDR3 similarity clusters than pre-sensitization or healthy control sets, consistent with antigen-driven responses. Patch test score was positively correlated with the number of PT1 expanded TCRs, with significance at thresholds 8, 16 and 32 but not at 4.

The germline V gene provides CDR1 LGHNA and CDR2 YNFKEQ. Taken from cysteine to phenylalanine, the CDR3 has 16 residues. Left in the record is the CDR3 DNA by itself, 48 bases read in frame from the first base. A distance of 20 bases separates the germline ends of V and J, which lose 3 bases and 8 bases respectively. What this sample's time point label stands for: patch test 1, 2 weeks after DPC sensitization. The sample's treatment or condition, from its label and the paper: therapeutic diphenylcyclopropenone sensitization with weekly scalp DPC. At each patch-test visit, blood was drawn before the patch test was applied. Patients were eligible if aged 18 to 70, diagnosed with alopecia and judged suitable for DPC therapy, and pregnant patients were excluded. Total RNA was extracted from unfractionated whole blood that had been collected in Tempus Blood RNA tubes.

The sequence was obtained from a woman aged 45-60 years with alopecia areata. Some clones in this sample may be carry-over from other donors' samples. This material consisted of whole blood, taken in connection with sensitization to the hapten diphenylcyclopropenone (DPC). Recombination linked TRBV4-2 to TRBJ2-1; possibly the D gene is TRBD1, per 6 matching bases. In nucleotide form, the sequence is TGTGCCAGCAGCCACCATGGACAGCCCGGGCAGCATGAGCAGTTCTTC. It translates to CASSHHGQPGQHEQFF.